The rows below give T cell receptor beta chains drawn from one sample of a study of control samples from healthy donors and cancer patients. Sequenced by immunoSEQ multiplex PCR; TCRdb stores in-frame clones only, minus some. The table has approximately 88,000 clones, roughly nine tenths seen once. The sequencing sample was made of blood. Every receptor here comes from a woman aged 25 to 39 in good health. Both conserved end residues are trimmed from each CDR3.

>TRBV6-5
ASSPDRLQPQH
>TRBV6-6
ASSSPGQLYEQY
>TRBV7-9
ASSPSERDYNEQF
>TRBV12-5
ASGTDSVSGNTIY
>TRBV21-1
AIRRGSNSNQPQH
>TRBV5-1
ASSLGRGGLSTGELF
>TRBV6-5
ASKREAAVANEQY
>TRBV19
ASSPGQSKLF
>TRBV29-1
SVRTVVDTEAF
>TRBV5-1
ASSSLGDRVGYT
>TRBV30
AWSRGPSGLSYEQY
>TRBV6-5
ASTYLQGSSGYT
>TRBV24-1
ATSDLYGYT
>TRBV11-3
ASSLRELLVKYEQY
>TRBV5-6
ASSLGYEQY
>TRBV6-5
ASRSDRVGQETQY
>TRBV5-1
ASSLVGQGYGYT
>TRBV7-3
ASSPPTGEAGANVLT
>TRBV9
ASSSRDPRADTQY
>TRBV19
ASSMGQTNTIY
>TRBV6-2/TRBV6-3
ASSYWFLGDFATNEKLF
>TRBV6-5
ASSPGLEYNEQF
>TRBV27
ASSALGGNTIY
>TRBV7-9
ASSLESSPLH
>TRBV27
ASSRQGINYGYT
>TRBV6-5
ASSSQMTGAYEQY
>TRBV10-1
ASSGPLVGGYNEQF
>TRBV6-5
ASSYSMAAELTGYT
>TRBV29-1
SVESRGDYEQY
>TRBV3-1/TRBV3-2
ASSPLQGTDEQF
>TRBV19
ASKRSVGGADTQY
>TRBV4-2
ASSPTAGEPTEAF
>TRBV18
ASSPGTAGNTIY
>TRBV15
ATSRTGNEQF
>TRBV3-1/TRBV3-2
ASSQDWGRDGKLF